A single sample is the source of the 18 T cell receptor beta chains below, sequenced in a study of T cell responses to AZD1222 COVID-19 vaccine. The method was immunoSEQ multiplex PCR; TCRdb's version includes in-frame clones alone and lacks a portion of them. This sample has 140,000 to 150,000 clones, with around 83% found just once. Sequenced here: peripheral blood, sampled on day 0 of MenACWY control vaccination. The receptors were sampled from an adult in good health.

J is TRBJ1-5 and V is TRBV28, with TRBD1 matching 11 bases. In germline, CDR1 is MDHEN, CDR2 SYDVKM. V shed 6 bases, J shed 6 bases, and the junction held 13 bases outside the gene matches. The CDR3 has 17 amino acids. The CDR3 DNA reads TGTGCCAGCAGCCCCTTTCCGGGACAGGGGGAGCGTCAGCCCCAGCATTTT. This translates into CASSPFPGQGERQPQHF.

This chain links TRBV30 with TRBJ1-5, with D possibly TRBD1 on 6 matching bases. Trimming took 4 bases from V and 1 from J, leaving 17 bases between them. Germline CDR1 is GTSNPN and CDR2 is SVGIG (reference sequence). The CDR3 consists of 16 residues. CDR3: CAWTLAGGLSNQPQHF. DNA for the CDR3: TGTGCCTGGACTTTAGCCGGGGGGCTAAGCAATCAGCCCCAGCATTTT.

The CDR3 reads CASSLRPGLVNSNEQFF. CDR3 sequence (DNA): TGTGCCAGCAGTTTACGCCCGGGACTAGTGAACAGCAATGAGCAGTTCTTC. V gene TRBV27 combines with J gene TRBJ2-1, with TRBD2 matching over 8 bases. The CDR3 extends over 17 amino acids. V dropped 2 bases and J dropped 6; count of bases not matched to a gene: 12. Germline CDR1 is MNHEY and CDR2 is SMNVEV (reference sequence).

This clone was counted only a few times. In DNA, the CDR3 is TGTGCCAGCAGTTTAGGTCAGATCAATGAGCAGTTCTTC. This sequence encodes CASSLGQINEQFF. The rearrangement links TRBV12-3 or TRBV12-4 to TRBJ2-1; D gene ambiguous. The CDR3 contains 13 residues. Trimming shortened V by 1 base and J by 6 bases, and 7 bases separated the two germline ends.

The V and J genes are TRBV6-5 and TRBJ1-5; D is ambiguous. The CDR3 runs 15 residues. Germline CDR1 reads MNHEY; CDR2 reads SVGAGI. V lost 0 bases and J 3 bases, leaving 9 bases between the germline ends. The CDR3 bases are TGTGCCAGCAGTTACTCGCGGGGTCCCAATCAGCCCCAGCATTTT. Protein product: CASSYSRGPNQPQHF.

This clone was seen a handful of times. The same CDR3 can be traced to other DNA sequences in this sample. The chain employs TRBV28 and TRBJ1-2, with 9 bases lining up with TRBD1. Germline CDR1 and CDR2: MDHEN and SYDVKM. The ends lost 7 bases at V and 1 base at J; junction bases unmatched: 10. The CDR3 is made up of 16 amino acids. CDR3 residues: CASTQDRGRLNYGYTF. CDR3 nucleotide sequence: TGTGCCAGCACCCAGGACAGGGGCCGTCTTAACTATGGCTACACCTTC.

The chain uses TRBV25-1 and TRBJ1-2, with D possibly being TRBD1 (5 bases). The CDR3 totals 13 residues. Trimming left V 5 bases short and J 6 bases short, with 13 bases between. Germline V gene sequence: CDR1 MGHDK, CDR2 SYGVNS. The CDR3 nucleotides are TGTGCCAGCAGTCCTAAGTGGGGGGATGGCTACACCTTC. Translation: CASSPKWGDGYTF.

This sequence joins TRBV18 and TRBJ2-6, with D possibly TRBD2 on 6 matching bases. Germline loops: CDR1 KGHSH, CDR2 LQKENI. V lost 5 bases to trimming and J lost 4 bases, with 15 bases between them. This CDR3 spans 16 amino acids. CDR3 sequence reads: CASSTATRLGANVLTF. CDR3 coding DNA: TGTGCCAGCTCAACGGCGACTAGGCTCGGGGCCAACGTCCTGACTTTC.

CDR3 DNA: TGCGCCAGCAGCTTGCCTGGGCAGGGGGCGCCTGGCTACACCTTC. Residues: CASSLPGQGAPGYTF. This chain joins TRBV5-1 and TRBJ1-2; 8 bases match TRBD1. The trim removed 1 base at V and 7 bases at J, leaving 9 bases unmatched. The germline CDR1 and CDR2 sequences are SGHRS and YFSETQ. The CDR3 runs 15 residues.

The chain links TRBV3-1 (or the pseudogene TRBV3-2) to TRBJ1-6; 12 nucleotides line up with TRBD1. The germline CDR1 and CDR2 sequences are LGHDT and YNNKEL (reference sequence). J was trimmed by 0 bases and V by 3 bases; bases with no gene match: 3. This CDR3 has 18 residues. CDR3: CASSHGTGGSSYNSPLHF. In DNA form, the CDR3 reads TGTGCCAGCAGCCATGGGACAGGGGGCAGCTCCTATAATTCACCCCTCCACTTT.

The rearrangement uses TRBV5-4 and TRBJ2-5; D is unclear. This CDR3 comprises 15 residues. Germline CDR1 reads SGHNT; CDR2 reads YYREEE (reference sequence). V shed 0 bases and J shed 5 bases, with 14 bases lying between them. The CDR3 DNA follows: TGTGCCAGCAGCTTGGAGAAGGCCCTTTCCGAGACCCAGTACTTC. Protein: CASSLEKALSETQYF.

The rearrangement links TRBV5-6 to TRBJ2-3; D not certain. CDR1 is SGHDT, CDR2 YYEEEE, per germline. The CDR3 spans 14 residues. Trimming left V 0 bases short and J 2 bases short, with 7 bases between. This chain's CDR3 is CASSLGIPTDTQYF. DNA of the CDR3: TGTGCCAGCAGCTTGGGGATTCCCACAGATACGCAGTATTTT.

This chain connects TRBV27 to TRBJ1-5; possibly TRBD1 for D (5 bases). The CDR3 length is 17 residues. Germline lookup yields CDR1 MNHEY and CDR2 SMNVEV (reference sequence). V was clipped by 0 bases and J by 0 bases, with 12 bases between them. CDR3 protein: CASSLSPPGPSNQPQHF. DNA of the CDR3: TGTGCCAGCAGTTTATCCCCCCCGGGACCTAGCAATCAGCCCCAGCATTTT.

This clone was counted only a few times. The gene calls are TRBV19 and TRBJ1-1; D ambiguous. The CDR3 consists of 13 residues. In germline, CDR1 is LNHDA, CDR2 SQIVND (reference sequence). The germline V and J ends were trimmed by 4 bases and 1 base, with 7 bases remaining between them. The DNA of the CDR3 is TGTGCCAGTAGTAGAAACAAGAACACTGAAGCTTTCTTT. This sequence encodes CASSRNKNTEAFF. The entire variable domain, with the rest obtained from reference TRBV19 and TRBJ1-1, is as follows: DGGITQSPKYLFRKEGQNVTLSCEQNLNHDAMYWYRQDPGQGLRLIYYSQIVNDFQKGDIAEGYSVSREKKESFPLTVTSAQKNPTAFYLCASSRNKNTEAFFGQGTRLTVV.

This clone was counted once. This chain joins TRBV5-6 and TRBJ2-7; TRBD1 matches 9 bases. Germline CDR1 and CDR2: SGHDT and YYEEEE. The CDR3 consists of 16 residues. The V gene end was trimmed by 1 base and the J gene end by 6 bases; junction bases not matched to a gene: 11. The chain's CDR3 is CASSLTAYLTGGEQYF. Here the CDR3 DNA reads TGTGCCAGCAGCTTGACCGCCTATTTGACAGGGGGCGAGCAGTACTTC.

The chain is built from TRBV12-3 or TRBV12-4 and TRBJ1-1; perhaps TRBD1 as D (5 bases). The CDR3 covers 13 residues. With 3 bases removed from V and 5 bases from J, the gap between germline ends came to 10 bases. The CDR3 here is CASSLSGVTEAFF. Written as DNA, the CDR3 is TGTGCCAGCAGTTTGTCGGGGGTGACTGAAGCTTTCTTT.

The V gene is TRBV19, the J gene TRBJ1-5; D gene unclear. This CDR3 spans 13 amino acids. Germline V CDR1 and CDR2: LNHDA, SQIVND (reference sequence). The V end was cut by 3 bases, the J end by 6 bases, with 9 bases between. The CDR3 sequence is CASSIGSAQPQHF. DNA of the CDR3: TGTGCCAGTAGTATCGGCAGCGCTCAGCCCCAGCATTTT. The complete variable domain, with remaining parts taken from reference TRBV19 and TRBJ1-5, reads DGGITQSPKYLFRKEGQNVTLSCEQNLNHDAMYWYRQDPGQGLRLIYYSQIVNDFQKGDIAEGYSVSREKKESFPLTVTSAQKNPTAFYLCASSIGSAQPQHFGDGTRLSIL.

The rearrangement links TRBV18 to TRBJ2-3; no clear D gene. CDR1 KGHSH and CDR2 LQKENI come from the germline V gene. The length of the CDR3 is 14 residues. Trimming pared 4 bases from V and 6 bases from J, leaving 14 bases between. CDR3 DNA: TGTGCCAGCTCACTCCGGCTAGATGCGGATACGCAGTATTTT. Its translation: CASSLRLDADTQYF.